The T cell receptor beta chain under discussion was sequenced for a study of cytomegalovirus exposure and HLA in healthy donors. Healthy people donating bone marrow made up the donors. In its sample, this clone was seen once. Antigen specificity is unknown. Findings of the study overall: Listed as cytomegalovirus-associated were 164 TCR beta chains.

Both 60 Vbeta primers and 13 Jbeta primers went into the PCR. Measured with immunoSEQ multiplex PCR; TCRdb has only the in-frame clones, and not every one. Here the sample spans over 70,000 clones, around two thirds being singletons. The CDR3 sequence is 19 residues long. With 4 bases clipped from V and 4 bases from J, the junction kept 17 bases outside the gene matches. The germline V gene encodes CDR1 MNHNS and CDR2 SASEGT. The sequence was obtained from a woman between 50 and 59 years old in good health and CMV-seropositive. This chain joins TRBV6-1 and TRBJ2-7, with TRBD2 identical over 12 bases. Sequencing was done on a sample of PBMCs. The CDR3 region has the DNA TGTGCCAGCAGTGTATTAACTAGCGGGAGGTCCCTTTCCCTATACGAGCAGTACTTC. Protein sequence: CASSVLTSGRSLSLYEQYF.